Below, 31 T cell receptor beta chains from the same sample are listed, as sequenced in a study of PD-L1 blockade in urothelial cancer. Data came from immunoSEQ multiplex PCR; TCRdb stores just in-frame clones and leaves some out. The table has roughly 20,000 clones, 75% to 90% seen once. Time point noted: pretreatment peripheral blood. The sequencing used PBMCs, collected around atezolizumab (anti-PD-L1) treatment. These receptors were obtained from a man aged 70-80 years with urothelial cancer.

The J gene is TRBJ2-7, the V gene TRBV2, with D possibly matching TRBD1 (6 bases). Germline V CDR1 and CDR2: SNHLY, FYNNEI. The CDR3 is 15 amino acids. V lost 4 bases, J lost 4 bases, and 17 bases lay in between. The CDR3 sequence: CASSGVTGTQYEQYF. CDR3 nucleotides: TGTGCCAGCAGTGGCGTTACGGGGACACAGTACGAGCAGTACTTC.

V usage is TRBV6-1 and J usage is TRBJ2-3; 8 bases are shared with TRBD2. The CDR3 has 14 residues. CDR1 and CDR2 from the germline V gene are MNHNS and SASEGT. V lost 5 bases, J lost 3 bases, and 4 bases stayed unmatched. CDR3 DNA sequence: TGTGCCAGCAGTAGCGGGGGAGGTACAGATACGCAGTATTTT. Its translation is CASSSGGGTDTQYF.

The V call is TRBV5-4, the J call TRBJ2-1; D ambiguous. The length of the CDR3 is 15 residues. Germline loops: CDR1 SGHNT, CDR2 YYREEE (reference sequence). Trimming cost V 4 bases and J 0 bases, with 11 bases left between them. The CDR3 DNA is TGTGCCAGCAGCATGAGTTCAAGCTCCTACAATGAGCAGTTCTTC. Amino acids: CASSMSSSSYNEQFF.

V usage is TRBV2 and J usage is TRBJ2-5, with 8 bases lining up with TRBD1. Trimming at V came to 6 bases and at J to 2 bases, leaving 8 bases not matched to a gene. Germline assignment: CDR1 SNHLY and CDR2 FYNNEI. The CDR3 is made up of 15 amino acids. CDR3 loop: CASRYGQGMQETQYF. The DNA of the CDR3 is TGTGCCAGCAGATACGGACAGGGAATGCAAGAGACCCAGTACTTC. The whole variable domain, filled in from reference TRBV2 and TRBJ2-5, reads EPEVTQTPSHQVTQMGQEVILRCVPISNHLYFYWYRQILGQKVEFLVSFYNNEISEKSEIFDDQFSVERPDGSNFTLKIRSTKLEDSAMYFCASRYGQGMQETQYFGPGTRLLVL.

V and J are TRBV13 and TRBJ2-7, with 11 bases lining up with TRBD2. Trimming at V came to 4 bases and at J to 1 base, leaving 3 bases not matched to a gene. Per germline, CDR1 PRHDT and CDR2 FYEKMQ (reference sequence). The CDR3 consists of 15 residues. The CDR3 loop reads CASSWGLAVSYEQYF. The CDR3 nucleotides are TGTGCCAGCAGCTGGGGACTAGCGGTTTCCTACGAGCAGTACTTC.

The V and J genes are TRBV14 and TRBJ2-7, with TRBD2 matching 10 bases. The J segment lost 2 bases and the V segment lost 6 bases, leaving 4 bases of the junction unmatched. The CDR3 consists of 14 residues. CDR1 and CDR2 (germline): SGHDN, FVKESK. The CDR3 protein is CASRLAGAPYEQYF. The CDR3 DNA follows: TGTGCCAGCAGGCTAGCGGGGGCACCCTACGAGCAGTACTTC.

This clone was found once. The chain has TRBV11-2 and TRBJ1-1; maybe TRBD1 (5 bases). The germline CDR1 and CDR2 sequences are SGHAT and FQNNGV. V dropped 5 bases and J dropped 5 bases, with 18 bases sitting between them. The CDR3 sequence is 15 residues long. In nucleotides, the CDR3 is TGTGCCAGCAGCAGACCTCAGGGCTTGGGAACTGAAGCTTTCTTT. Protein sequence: CASSRPQGLGTEAFF.

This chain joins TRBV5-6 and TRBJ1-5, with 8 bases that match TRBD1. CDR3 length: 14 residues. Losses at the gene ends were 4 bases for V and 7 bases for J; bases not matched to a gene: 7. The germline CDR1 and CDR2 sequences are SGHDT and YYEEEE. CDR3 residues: CASSIQGGGQPQHF. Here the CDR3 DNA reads TGTGCCAGCAGCATACAGGGGGGAGGGCAGCCCCAGCATTTT. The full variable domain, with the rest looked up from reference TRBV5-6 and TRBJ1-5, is DAGVTQSPTHLIKTRGQQVTLRCSPKSGHDTVSWYQQALGQGPQFIFQYYEEEERQRGNFPDRFSGHQFPNYSSELNVNALLLGDSALYLCASSIQGGGQPQHFGDGTRLSIL.

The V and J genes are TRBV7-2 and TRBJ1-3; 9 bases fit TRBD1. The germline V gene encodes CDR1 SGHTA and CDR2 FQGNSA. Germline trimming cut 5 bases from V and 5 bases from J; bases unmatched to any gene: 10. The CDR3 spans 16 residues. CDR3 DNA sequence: TGTGCCAGCAGCACTAAGACAGGGGGAAGGAGAAACACCATATATTTT. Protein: CASSTKTGGRRNTIYF. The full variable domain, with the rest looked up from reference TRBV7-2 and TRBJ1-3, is GAGVSQSPSNKVTEKGKDVELRCDPISGHTALYWYRQSLGQGLEFLIYFQGNSAPDKSGLPSDRFSAERTGGSVSTLTIQRTQQEDSAVYLCASSTKTGGRRNTIYFGEGSWLTVV.

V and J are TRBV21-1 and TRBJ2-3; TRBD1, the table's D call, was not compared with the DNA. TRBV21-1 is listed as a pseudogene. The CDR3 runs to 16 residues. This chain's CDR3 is CASSKGDRGSIGTQYF. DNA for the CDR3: TGTGCCAGCAGCAAAGGGGACAGGGGCAGCATAGGAACGCAGTATTTT.

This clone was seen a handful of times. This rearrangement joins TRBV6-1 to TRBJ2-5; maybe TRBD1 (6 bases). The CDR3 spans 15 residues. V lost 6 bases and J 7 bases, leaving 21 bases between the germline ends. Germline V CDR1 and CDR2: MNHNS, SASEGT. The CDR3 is CASSQPPGDTRTQYF. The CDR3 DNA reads TGTGCCAGCAGCCAACCCCCCGGGGACACGCGGACCCAGTACTTC.

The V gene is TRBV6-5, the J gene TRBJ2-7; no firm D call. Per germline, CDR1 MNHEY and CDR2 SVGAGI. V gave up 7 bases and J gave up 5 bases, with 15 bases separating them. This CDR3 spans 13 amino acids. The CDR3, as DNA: TGTGCCAGCAAGTTTACGGCGGCGGACGAGCAGTACTTC. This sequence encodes CASKFTAADEQYF.

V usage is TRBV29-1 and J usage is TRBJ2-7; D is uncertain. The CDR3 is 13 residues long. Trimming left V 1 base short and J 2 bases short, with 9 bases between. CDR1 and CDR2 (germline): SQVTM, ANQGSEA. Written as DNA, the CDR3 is TGCAGCGTTGAAGGTCTGGGCGCCTACGAGCAGTACTTC. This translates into CSVEGLGAYEQYF.

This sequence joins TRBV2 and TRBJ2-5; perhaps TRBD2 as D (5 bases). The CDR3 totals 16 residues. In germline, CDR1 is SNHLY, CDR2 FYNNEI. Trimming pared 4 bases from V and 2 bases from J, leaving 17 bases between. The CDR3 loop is CASSGTSLGIQETQYF. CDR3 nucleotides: TGTGCCAGCAGTGGGACTTCTCTAGGGATACAAGAGACCCAGTACTTC.

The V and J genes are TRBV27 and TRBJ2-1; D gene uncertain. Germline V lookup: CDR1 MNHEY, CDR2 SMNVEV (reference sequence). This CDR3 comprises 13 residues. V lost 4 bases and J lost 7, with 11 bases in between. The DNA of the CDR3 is TGTGCCAGCAGTTACGGTAGTGAGAATGAGCAGTTCTTC. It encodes CASSYGSENEQFF.

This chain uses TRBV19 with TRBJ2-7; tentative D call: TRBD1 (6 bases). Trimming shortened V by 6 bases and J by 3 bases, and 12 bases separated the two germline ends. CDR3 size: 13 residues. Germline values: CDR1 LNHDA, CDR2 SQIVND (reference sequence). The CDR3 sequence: CASSPGQNYEQYF. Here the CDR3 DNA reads TGTGCCAGTAGCCCTGGACAGAACTACGAGCAGTACTTC.

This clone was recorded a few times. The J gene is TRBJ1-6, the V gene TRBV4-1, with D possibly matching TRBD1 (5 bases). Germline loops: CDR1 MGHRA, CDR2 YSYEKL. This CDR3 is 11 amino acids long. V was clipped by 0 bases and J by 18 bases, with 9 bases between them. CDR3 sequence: CASSQEDSDHF. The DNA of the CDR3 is TGCGCCAGCAGCCAAGAAGACAGCGACCACTTT.

CDR3 sequence: CASSQTLVTATGPNYGYTF. The CDR3 nucleotides read TGCGCCAGCAGCCAAACCCTAGTGACAGCGACAGGACCTAACTATGGCTACACCTTC. J is TRBJ1-2 and V is TRBV4-1, with a tentative D call TRBD1 (6 bases). Trimming left V 2 bases short and J 0 bases short, with 22 bases between. The CDR3 runs 19 residues. The germline V gene has CDR1 MGHRA and CDR2 YSYEKL.

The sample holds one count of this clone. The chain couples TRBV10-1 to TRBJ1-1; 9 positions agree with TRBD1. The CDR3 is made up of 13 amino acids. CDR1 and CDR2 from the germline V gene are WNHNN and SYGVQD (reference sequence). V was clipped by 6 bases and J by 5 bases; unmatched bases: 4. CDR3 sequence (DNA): TGCGCCAGCAGAAACAGGGGGCGGACTGAAGCTTTCTTT. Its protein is CASRNRGRTEAFF.

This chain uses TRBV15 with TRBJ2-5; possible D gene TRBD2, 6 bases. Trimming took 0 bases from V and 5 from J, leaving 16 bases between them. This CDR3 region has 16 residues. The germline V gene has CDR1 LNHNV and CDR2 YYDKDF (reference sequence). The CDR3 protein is CATSRDSGRDFETQYF. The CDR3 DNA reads TGTGCCACCAGCAGAGATTCTGGACGGGACTTTGAGACCCAGTACTTC.

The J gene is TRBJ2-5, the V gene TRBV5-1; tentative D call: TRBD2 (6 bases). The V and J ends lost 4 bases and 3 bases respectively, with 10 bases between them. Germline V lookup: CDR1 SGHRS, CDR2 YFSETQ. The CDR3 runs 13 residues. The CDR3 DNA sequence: TGCGCCAGCAGCGCGGGACCCGAAGAGACCCAGTACTTC. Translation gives CASSAGPEETQYF.

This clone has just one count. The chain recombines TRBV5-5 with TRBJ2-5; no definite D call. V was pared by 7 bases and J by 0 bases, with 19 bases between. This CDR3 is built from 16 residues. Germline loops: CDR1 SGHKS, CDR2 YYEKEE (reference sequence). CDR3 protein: CASQAQPHANQETQYF. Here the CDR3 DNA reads TGTGCCAGCCAAGCCCAACCCCACGCCAACCAAGAGACCCAGTACTTC.

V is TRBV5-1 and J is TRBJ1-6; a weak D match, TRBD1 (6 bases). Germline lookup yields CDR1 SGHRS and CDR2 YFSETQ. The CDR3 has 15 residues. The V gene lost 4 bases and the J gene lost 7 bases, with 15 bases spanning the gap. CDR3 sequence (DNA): TGCGCCAGCAGCCTAACAGGGCCGGAGAATTCACCCCTCCACTTT. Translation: CASSLTGPENSPLHF.

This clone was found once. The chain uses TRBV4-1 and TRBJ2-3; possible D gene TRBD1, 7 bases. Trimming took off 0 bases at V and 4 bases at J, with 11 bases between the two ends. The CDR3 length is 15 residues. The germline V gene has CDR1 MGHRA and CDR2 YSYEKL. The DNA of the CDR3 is TGCGCCAGCAGCCAAGATAGGAGGGGGCCAGATACGCAGTATTTT. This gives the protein CASSQDRRGPDTQYF.

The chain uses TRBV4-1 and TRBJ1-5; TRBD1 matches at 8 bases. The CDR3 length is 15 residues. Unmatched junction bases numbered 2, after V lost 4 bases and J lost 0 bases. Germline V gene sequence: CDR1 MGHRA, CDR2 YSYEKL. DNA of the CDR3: TGCGCCAGCAGCCGGGACAGGCATAGCAATCAGCCCCAGCATTTT. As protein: CASSRDRHSNQPQHF.

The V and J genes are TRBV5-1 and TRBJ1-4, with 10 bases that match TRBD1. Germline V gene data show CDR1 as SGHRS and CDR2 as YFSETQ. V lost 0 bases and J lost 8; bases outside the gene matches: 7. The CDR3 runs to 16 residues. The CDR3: CASSLAKTGGGEKLFF. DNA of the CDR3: TGCGCCAGCAGCTTGGCGAAGACAGGGGGCGGAGAAAAACTGTTTTTT. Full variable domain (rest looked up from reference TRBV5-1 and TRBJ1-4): KAGVTQTPRYLIKTRGQQVTLSCSPISGHRSVSWYQQTPGQGLQFLFEYFSETQRNKGNFPGRFSGRQFSNSRSEMNVSTLELGDSALYLCASSLAKTGGGEKLFFGSGTQLSVL.

This CDR3 is CASRKALTGTQHF. As DNA, the CDR3 is TGTGCCAGCAGAAAAGCCCTTACAGGCACCCAGCATTTT. The chain joins TRBV6-5 to TRBJ1-5; tentative D call: TRBD1 (5 bases). Germline CDR1 reads MNHEY; CDR2 reads SVGAGI. V dropped 6 bases and J dropped 11 bases, with 17 bases sitting between them. CDR3 length: 13 residues.

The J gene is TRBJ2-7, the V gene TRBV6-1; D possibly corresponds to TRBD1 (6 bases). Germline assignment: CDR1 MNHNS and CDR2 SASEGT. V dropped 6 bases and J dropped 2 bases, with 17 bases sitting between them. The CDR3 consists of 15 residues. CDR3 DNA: TGTGCCAGCAGGGCAGGGGATAGTTCGACCTACGAGCAGTACTTC. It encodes CASRAGDSSTYEQYF.

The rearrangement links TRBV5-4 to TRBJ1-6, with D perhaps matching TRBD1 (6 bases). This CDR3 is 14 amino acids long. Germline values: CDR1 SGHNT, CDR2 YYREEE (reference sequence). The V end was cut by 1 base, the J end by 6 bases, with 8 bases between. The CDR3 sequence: CASSLTGPNSPLHF. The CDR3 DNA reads TGTGCCAGCAGCTTGACAGGGCCTAATTCACCCCTCCACTTT.

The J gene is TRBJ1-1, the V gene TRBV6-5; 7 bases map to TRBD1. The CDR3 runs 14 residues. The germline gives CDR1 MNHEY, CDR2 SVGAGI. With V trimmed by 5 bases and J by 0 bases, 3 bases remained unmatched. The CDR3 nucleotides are TGTGCCAGCAGTGTCGACAGGGTGAACACTGAAGCTTTCTTT. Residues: CASSVDRVNTEAFF.

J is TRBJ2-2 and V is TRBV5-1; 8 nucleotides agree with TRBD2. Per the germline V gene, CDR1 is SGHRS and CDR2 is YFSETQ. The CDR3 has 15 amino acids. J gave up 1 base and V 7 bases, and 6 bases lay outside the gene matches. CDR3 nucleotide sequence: TGCGCCAGCGGTTCGGCGGGGGGGAACACCGGGGAGCTGTTTTTT. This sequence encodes CASGSAGGNTGELFF.